The rows below give T cell receptor beta chains drawn from one sample of a study of blood T cell repertoires in COVID-19. TCRdb keeps only in-frame clones here, not all; method: immunoSEQ multiplex PCR. The data show about 410,000 clones, about 90% seen once. Material: PBMCs or T cells enriched from blood (not recorded which). All receptors derive from a man aged 18 to 29 who had recovered from COVID-19. CDR3s include the opening cysteine and the closing phenylalanine or tryptophan. The D gene is left open where the match is weak. A row's size may be missing; if present it is once, few, many or a size class.

v_gene,j_gene,d_gene,abundance,CDR3nt,CDR3aa
TRBV7-8,TRBJ1-4,.,.,TGTGCCAGCAGCTTTAATGGGGGCGTTGATAATGAAAAACTGTTTTTT,CASSFNGGVDNEKLFF
TRBV4-2,TRBJ2-6,.,once,TGTGCCAGCAGCCAAGTTATATGGGGCGCTTCGGGAGACTCTGGGGCCAACGTCCTGACTTTC,CASSQVIWGASGDSGANVLTF
TRBV5-1,TRBJ2-1,.,.,TGCGCCAGCAGCCTACAAACGGGGTACAATGAGCAGTTCTTC,CASSLQTGYNEQFF
TRBV10-3,TRBJ1-2,.,.,TGTGCCATCAGGGGGCCCGACCTCCCGAGCCATGGCTACACCTTC,CAIRGPDLPSHGYTF
TRBV5-1,TRBJ2-5,TRBD2,.,TGCGCCAGCAGTCGCACTAGCGAGGAGACCCAGTACTTC,CASSRTSEETQYF
TRBV6-5,TRBJ1-5,TRBD1,.,TGTGCCAGCAGCCCGGACAGGGAGCAGCCCCAGCATTTT,CASSPDREQPQHF
TRBV9,TRBJ2-3,TRBD2,.,TGTGCCAGCAGCGTAGGACTAGCGAGCGATACGCAGTATTTT,CASSVGLASDTQYF
TRBV5-1,TRBJ2-7,TRBD1,once,TGCGCCAGCAGCACAGGGGACAGGTCCTACGAGCAGTACTTC,CASSTGDRSYEQYF
TRBV5-1,TRBJ2-7,TRBD2,.,TGCGCCAGCAGCTTAAATCCCGGGACTAGCTACTACGAGCAGTACTTC,CASSLNPGTSYYEQYF
TRBV4-2,TRBJ1-5,.,.,TGTGCCAGCAGCCAAGTACGTGGTCAGAATCAGCCCCAGCATTTT,CASSQVRGQNQPQHF
TRBV5-3,TRBJ1-3,TRBD1,.,TGTGCCAGAAGCTCCGGGACAGGTGGAAACACCATATATTTT,CARSSGTGGNTIYF
TRBV19,TRBJ2-7,TRBD2,once,TGTGCCAGTAGTCCATCGGCGGGAGAAACCTACGAGCAGTACTTC,CASSPSAGETYEQYF
TRBV2,TRBJ1-1,.,.,TGTGCCAGCAGTGGGACATCGAACACTGAAGCTTTCTTT,CASSGTSNTEAFF
TRBV4-1,TRBJ2-3,.,.,TGCGCCAGCAGCCAAGATCCGGGGGGCGGAACAGATACGCAGTATTTT,CASSQDPGGGTDTQYF
TRBV20-1,TRBJ2-1,.,.,TGCAGCCACAGGGTGGATTATGAGCAGTTCTTC,CSHRVDYEQFF
TRBV27,TRBJ1-2,TRBD1,.,TGTGCCAGCAGTTTAGCCTCTCGGGACAGGGCGTACTATGGCTACACCTTC,CASSLASRDRAYYGYTF
TRBV19,TRBJ1-2,TRBD1,.,TGTGCCAGTAGTGACCCGGGACAGGGGGCATGGGGCTATGGCTACACCTTC,CASSDPGQGAWGYGYTF
TRBV5-1,TRBJ1-3,TRBD1,.,TGCGCCAGCAGCCCCGGGACAGCTGGAAACACCATATATTTT,CASSPGTAGNTIYF
TRBV3-1/TRBV3-2,TRBJ1-5,.,once,TGTGCCAGCAGCCAAACTTCGGGGGGCTTCAATCAGCCCCAGCATTTT,CASSQTSGGFNQPQHF
TRBV20-1,TRBJ2-7,.,.,TGCAGTGCTAACCAGGGTATGGAGCAGTACTTC,CSANQGMEQYF
TRBV5-5,TRBJ1-3,.,.,TGTGCCAGCAGCTGGCAGGGTTGGGGAAACACCATATATTTT,CASSWQGWGNTIYF
TRBV5-1,TRBJ2-1,.,.,TGCGCCAGCAGCTCGACGACTAGGAAAGCTTGGGATGAGCAGTTCTTC,CASSSTTRKAWDEQFF
TRBV19,TRBJ1-2,.,.,TGTGCCAGTAGTATTCCAGGGAAAGGGGGCTACACCTTC,CASSIPGKGGYTF
TRBV25-1,TRBJ2-3,.,.,TGTGCCAGCAGTGCGACAGACCAAACAGATACGCAGTATTTT,CASSATDQTDTQYF
TRBV2,TRBJ1-5,.,.,TGTGCCAGCAGTGTGGGCGCTCTTAGCAATCAGCCCCAGCATTTT,CASSVGALSNQPQHF
TRBV25-1,TRBJ2-1,TRBD2,once,TGTGCCAGCAGTGCCTCACTAGCGGGCGGATTTGAGCAGTTCTTC,CASSASLAGGFEQFF
TRBV19,TRBJ2-2,TRBD1,.,TGTGCCAGTAGTATTAGGACAGGGGGTACCGGGGAGCTGTTTTTT,CASSIRTGGTGELFF
TRBV5-1,TRBJ1-1,.,.,TGCGCCAGCAGCTTGCGACAGCTAAACACTGAAGCTTTCTTT,CASSLRQLNTEAFF
TRBV5-7,TRBJ1-6,.,.,TGTGCCAGCAGCTTGGGAGTTCCAGGGGAAGGACCCCTCCACTTT,CASSLGVPGEGPLHF
TRBV10-3,TRBJ1-3,TRBD1,.,TGTGCCATCAGTGAGGCACCGGGGACAGGGACTGGAAACACCATATATTTT,CAISEAPGTGTGNTIYF
TRBV7-9,TRBJ2-3,.,.,TGTGCCAGCAGCCCCAGAGGGGGGGGCGGAAGCACAGATACGCAGTATTTT,CASSPRGGGGSTDTQYF
TRBV9,TRBJ1-3,.,.,TGTGCCAGCAGCGGGGCCGGGATCTCTGGAAACACCATATATTTT,CASSGAGISGNTIYF
TRBV7-8,TRBJ1-5,TRBD1,.,TGTGCCAGCAGCTTAGGGACAGGGGGGGCCAATCAGCCCCAGCATTTT,CASSLGTGGANQPQHF
TRBV5-1,TRBJ2-2,TRBD2,once,TGCGCCAGCAGCCTTGGACCTAGCGGGAGTGACACCGGGGAGCTGTTTTTT,CASSLGPSGSDTGELFF
TRBV7-9,TRBJ1-1,.,.,TGTGCCAGCAGCCCCCGCGTAAACACTGAAGCTTTCTTT,CASSPRVNTEAFF
TRBV2,TRBJ1-1,.,few,TGTGCCAGCGCGGGACTCCTGGGGGACACTGAAGCTTTCTTT,CASAGLLGDTEAFF
TRBV7-3,TRBJ2-7,.,.,TGTGCCAGCAGCTTATACCGGAGGGGCGAGCAGTACTTC,CASSLYRRGEQYF
TRBV3-1/TRBV3-2,TRBJ2-1,TRBD2,.,TGTGCCAGCAGCCTAAAAGTCGGCCGCGGGGGGGCGAATGAGCAGTTCTTC,CASSLKVGRGGANEQFF
TRBV2,TRBJ1-6,.,.,TGTGCCAGCAGTGGGGCAAATTCACCCCTCCACTTT,CASSGANSPLHF
TRBV13,TRBJ1-2,.,.,TGTGCCAGCAGCCTCGACAGATACTACTATGGCTACACCTTC,CASSLDRYYYGYTF
TRBV10-3,TRBJ1-2,.,few,TGTGCCATCAGTGAGATACGAGGCAGTAACTATGGCTACACCTTC,CAISEIRGSNYGYTF